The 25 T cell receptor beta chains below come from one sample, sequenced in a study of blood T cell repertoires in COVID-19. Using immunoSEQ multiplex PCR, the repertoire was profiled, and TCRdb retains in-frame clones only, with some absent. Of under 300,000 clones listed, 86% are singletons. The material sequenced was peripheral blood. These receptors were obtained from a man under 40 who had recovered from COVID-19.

The CDR3 sequence: CASSQESSGGWDNEQFF. CDR3 in DNA: TGCGCCAGCAGCCAAGAATCTAGCGGGGGGTGGGACAATGAGCAGTTCTTC. V gene TRBV4-1 combines with J gene TRBJ2-1; TRBD2 matches at 11 bases. Trimming took 0 bases from V and 5 from J; bases not matched to a gene: 6. The CDR3 covers 17 residues. Germline assignment: CDR1 MGHRA and CDR2 YSYEKL.

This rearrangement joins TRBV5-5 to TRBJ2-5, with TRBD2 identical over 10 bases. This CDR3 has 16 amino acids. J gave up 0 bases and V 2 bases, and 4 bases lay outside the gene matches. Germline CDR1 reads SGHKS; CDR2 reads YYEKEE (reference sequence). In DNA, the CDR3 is TGTGCCAGCAGCTTAGGAGCGGGGGGGTACCAAGAGACCCAGTACTTC. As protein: CASSLGAGGYQETQYF.

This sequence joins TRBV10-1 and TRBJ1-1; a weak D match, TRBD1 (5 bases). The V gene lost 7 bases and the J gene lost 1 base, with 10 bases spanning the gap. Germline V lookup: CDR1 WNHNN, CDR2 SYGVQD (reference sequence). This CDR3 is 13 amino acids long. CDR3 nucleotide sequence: TGCGCCAGCAAGGAACAGGAGAACACTGAAGCTTTCTTT. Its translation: CASKEQENTEAFF.

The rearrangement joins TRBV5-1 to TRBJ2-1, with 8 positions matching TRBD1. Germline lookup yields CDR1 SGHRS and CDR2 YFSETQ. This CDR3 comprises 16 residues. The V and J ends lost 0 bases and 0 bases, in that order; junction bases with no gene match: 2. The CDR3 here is CASSLVDRGSYNEQFF. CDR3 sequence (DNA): TGCGCCAGCAGCTTGGTCGACAGGGGCTCCTACAATGAGCAGTTCTTC.

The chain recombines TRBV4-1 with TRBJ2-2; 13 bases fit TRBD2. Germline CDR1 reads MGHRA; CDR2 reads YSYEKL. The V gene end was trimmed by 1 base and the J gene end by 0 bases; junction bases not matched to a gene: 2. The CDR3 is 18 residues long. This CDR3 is CASSQGLAGGSNTGELFF. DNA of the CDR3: TGCGCCAGCAGCCAAGGACTAGCGGGGGGTTCGAACACCGGGGAGCTGTTTTTT.

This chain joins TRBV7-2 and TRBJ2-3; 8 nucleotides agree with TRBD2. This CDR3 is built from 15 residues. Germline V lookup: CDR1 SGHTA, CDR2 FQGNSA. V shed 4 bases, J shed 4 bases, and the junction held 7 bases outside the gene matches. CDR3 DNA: TGTGCCAGCAGCTCGTCCGGGACTAGAGCAGATACGCAGTATTTT. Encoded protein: CASSSSGTRADTQYF.

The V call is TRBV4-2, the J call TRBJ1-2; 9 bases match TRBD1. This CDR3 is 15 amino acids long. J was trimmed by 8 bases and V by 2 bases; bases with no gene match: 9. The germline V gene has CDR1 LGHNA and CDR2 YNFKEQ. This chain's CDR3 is CASSQQDRGFWGYTF. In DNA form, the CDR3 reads TGTGCCAGCAGCCAACAAGACAGGGGGTTTTGGGGCTACACCTTC.

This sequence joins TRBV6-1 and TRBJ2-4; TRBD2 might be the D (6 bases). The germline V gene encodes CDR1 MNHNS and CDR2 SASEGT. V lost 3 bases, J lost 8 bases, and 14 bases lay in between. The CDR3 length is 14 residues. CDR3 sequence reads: CASSDRSEGDIQYF. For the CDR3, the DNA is TGTGCCAGCAGTGACCGGTCGGAGGGAGACATTCAGTACTTC.

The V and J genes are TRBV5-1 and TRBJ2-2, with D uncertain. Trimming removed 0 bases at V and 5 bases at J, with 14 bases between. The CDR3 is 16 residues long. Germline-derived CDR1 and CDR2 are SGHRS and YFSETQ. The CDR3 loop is CASSLALFGQTGELFF. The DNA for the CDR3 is TGCGCCAGCAGCTTGGCTTTGTTTGGGCAGACCGGGGAGCTGTTTTTT.

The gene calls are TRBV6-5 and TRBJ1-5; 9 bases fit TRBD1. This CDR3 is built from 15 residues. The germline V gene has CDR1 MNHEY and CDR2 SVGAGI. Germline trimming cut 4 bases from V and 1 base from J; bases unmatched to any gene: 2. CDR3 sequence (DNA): TGTGCCAGCAGTTTCGGACAGGGGAGCAATCAGCCCCAGCATTTT. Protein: CASSFGQGSNQPQHF.

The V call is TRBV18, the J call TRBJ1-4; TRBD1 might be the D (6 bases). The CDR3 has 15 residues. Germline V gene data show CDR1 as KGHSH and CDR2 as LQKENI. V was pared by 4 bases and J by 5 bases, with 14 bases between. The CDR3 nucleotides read TGTGCCAGCTCACTGGGGGCAGGAGAAAATGAAAAACTGTTTTTT. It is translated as CASSLGAGENEKLFF.

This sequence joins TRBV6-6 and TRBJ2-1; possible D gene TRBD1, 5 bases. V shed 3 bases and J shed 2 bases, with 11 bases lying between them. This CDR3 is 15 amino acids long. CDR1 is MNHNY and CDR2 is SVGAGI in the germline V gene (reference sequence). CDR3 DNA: TGTGCCAGCAGTTATACAGGCTTAGCCTACAATGAGCAGTTCTTC. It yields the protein CASSYTGLAYNEQFF.

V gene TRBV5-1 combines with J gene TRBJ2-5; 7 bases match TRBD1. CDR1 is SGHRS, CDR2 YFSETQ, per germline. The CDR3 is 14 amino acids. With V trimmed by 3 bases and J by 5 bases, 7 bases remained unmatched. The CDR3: CASSSDREWETQYF. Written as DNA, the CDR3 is TGCGCCAGCAGCTCTGACAGGGAATGGGAGACCCAGTACTTC.

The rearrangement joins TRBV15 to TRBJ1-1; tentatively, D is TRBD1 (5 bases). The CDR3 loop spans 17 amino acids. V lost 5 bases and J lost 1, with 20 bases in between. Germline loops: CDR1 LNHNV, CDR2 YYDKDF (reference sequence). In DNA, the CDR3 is TGTGCCACCAGCGTTTCCTTAAGGAGTACAGGGAACACTGAAGCTTTCTTT. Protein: CATSVSLRSTGNTEAFF.

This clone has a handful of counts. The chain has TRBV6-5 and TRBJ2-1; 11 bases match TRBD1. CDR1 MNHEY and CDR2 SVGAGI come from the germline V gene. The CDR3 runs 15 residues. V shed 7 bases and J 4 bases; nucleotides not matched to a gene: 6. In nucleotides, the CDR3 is TGTGCCAGCATGCCGGGGACAGGGGGTTACAATGAGCAGTTCTTC. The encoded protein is CASMPGTGGYNEQFF.

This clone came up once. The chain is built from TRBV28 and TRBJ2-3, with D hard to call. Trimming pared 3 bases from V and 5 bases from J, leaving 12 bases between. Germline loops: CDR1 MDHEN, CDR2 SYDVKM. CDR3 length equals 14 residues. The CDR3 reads CASSFSLRGDTQYF. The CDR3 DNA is TGTGCCAGCAGTTTTTCTCTTCGCGGAGATACGCAGTATTTT.

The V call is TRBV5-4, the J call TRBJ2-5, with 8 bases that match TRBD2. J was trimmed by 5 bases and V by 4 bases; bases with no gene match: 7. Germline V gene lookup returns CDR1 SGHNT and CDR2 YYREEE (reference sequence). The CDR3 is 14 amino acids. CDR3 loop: CASSRWTSKETQYF. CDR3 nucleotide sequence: TGTGCCAGCAGCCGCTGGACTAGCAAGGAGACCCAGTACTTC.

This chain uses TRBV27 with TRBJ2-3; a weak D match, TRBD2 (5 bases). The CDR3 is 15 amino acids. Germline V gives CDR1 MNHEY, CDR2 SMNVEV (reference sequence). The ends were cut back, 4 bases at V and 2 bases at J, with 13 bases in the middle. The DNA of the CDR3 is TGTGCCAGCAGTTCCGGGGATCTACACACAGATACGCAGTATTTT. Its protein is CASSSGDLHTDTQYF.

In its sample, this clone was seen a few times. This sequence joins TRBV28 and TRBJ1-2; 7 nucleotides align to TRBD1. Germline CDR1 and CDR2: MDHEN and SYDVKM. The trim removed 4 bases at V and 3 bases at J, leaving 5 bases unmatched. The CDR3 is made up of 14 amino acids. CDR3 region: CASSYFDRDYGYTF. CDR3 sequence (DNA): TGTGCCAGCAGTTATTTCGACAGGGACTATGGCTACACCTTC.

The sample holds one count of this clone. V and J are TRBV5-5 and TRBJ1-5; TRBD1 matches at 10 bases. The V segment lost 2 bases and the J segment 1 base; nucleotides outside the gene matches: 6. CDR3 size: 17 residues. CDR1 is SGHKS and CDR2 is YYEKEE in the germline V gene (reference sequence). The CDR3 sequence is CASSLGTGEPSNQPQHF. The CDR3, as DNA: TGTGCCAGCAGCTTAGGGACAGGGGAGCCGAGCAATCAGCCCCAGCATTTT.

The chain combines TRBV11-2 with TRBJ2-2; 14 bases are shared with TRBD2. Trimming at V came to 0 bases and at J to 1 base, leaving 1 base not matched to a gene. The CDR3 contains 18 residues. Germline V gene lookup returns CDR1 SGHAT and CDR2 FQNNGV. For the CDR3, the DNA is TGTGCCAGCAGCTTAGAAGGGACTAGCGGGGGGAACACCGGGGAGCTGTTTTTT. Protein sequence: CASSLEGTSGGNTGELFF.

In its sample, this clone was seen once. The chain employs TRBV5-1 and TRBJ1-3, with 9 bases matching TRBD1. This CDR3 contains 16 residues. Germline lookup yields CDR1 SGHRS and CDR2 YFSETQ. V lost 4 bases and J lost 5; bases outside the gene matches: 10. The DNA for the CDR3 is TGCGCCAGCAGCCCAGACCTTGGACAGGGGAGAAACACCATATATTTT. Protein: CASSPDLGQGRNTIYF.

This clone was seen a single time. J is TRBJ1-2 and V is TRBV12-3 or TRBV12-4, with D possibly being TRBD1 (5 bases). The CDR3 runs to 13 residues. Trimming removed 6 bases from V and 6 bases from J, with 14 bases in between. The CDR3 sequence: CASSRAIPNGYTF. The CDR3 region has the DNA TGTGCCAGCAGCAGGGCCATCCCCAATGGCTACACCTTC.

This chain's CDR3 is CASSTGQGAQKYEQYF. For the CDR3, the DNA is TGTGCCAGCAGCACCGGACAGGGGGCGCAGAAATACGAGCAGTACTTC. This sequence joins TRBV7-9 and TRBJ2-7; 11 nucleotides match TRBD1. In germline, CDR1 is SEHNR, CDR2 FQNEAQ (reference sequence). With V trimmed by 5 bases and J by 4 bases, 10 bases remained unmatched. CDR3 length equals 16 residues.

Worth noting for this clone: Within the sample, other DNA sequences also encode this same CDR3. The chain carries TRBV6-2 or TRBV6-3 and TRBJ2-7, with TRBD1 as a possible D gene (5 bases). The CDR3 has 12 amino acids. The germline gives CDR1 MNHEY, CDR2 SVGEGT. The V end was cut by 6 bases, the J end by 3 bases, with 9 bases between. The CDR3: CASSPRGYEQYF. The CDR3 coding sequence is TGTGCCAGCAGCCCAAGGGGCTACGAGCAGTACTTC.